The rows below give T cell receptor beta chains drawn from one sample of a study of cytomegalovirus exposure and HLA in healthy donors. TCRdb's copy holds only in-frame clones and misses some; the assay was immunoSEQ multiplex PCR. The data contain approximately 220,000 clones, approximately 80% of them seen just once; the ten biggest clones take up 0.71%. The specimen sequenced was PBMCs. The receptors shown here come from a boy younger than 10 in good health and CMV-seronegative. Both conserved end residues are part of each CDR3. Size values are once, few and many counts, or a class for expanded clones, and some rows have none.

CASSVAGNTGEWALF,TRBV9,TRBJ1-1,.
CASSFRQGKNEKLFF,TRBV5-4,TRBJ1-4,few
CASSWGGSWNEQFF,TRBV2,TRBJ2-1,.
CAWKGGAGYRGYTF,TRBV30,TRBJ1-2,.
CASSLGPSYEQYF,TRBV7-2,TRBJ2-7,once
CASNKGAYEQYF,TRBV2,TRBJ2-7,.
CASVRDSEAFF,TRBV6-4,TRBJ1-1,.
CASRHRGGSNQPQHF,TRBV2,TRBJ1-5,.
CASRSRGPSLNYGYTF,TRBV4-1,TRBJ1-2,.
CASSEGLAATYEQYF,TRBV7-2,TRBJ2-7,.
CASRSGGPPLHF,TRBV25-1,TRBJ1-6,.
CASSYGDTEAFF,TRBV7-9,TRBJ1-1,.
CASSSGLANEQFF,TRBV7-3,TRBJ2-1,.
CASSPFSGANVLTF,TRBV6-4,TRBJ2-6,.
CASSLTDANTGELFF,TRBV7-8,TRBJ2-2,.
CASSLDVRGNYGYTF,TRBV5-4,TRBJ1-2,.
CASSPERGGPLNEQFF,TRBV7-3,TRBJ2-1,once
CARLYRGTGELFF,TRBV21-1,TRBJ2-2,.
CASSSGQGNTDTQYF,TRBV5-1,TRBJ2-3,.
CASTHRDRDEQYF,TRBV28,TRBJ2-7,.
CASSFVAGEQFF,TRBV5-6,TRBJ2-1,few
CSVVWGHTYEQYF,TRBV29-1,TRBJ2-7,.
CASSPRIGTGGVGDTEAFF,TRBV11-3,TRBJ1-1,.
CAWRVADTQYF,TRBV30,TRBJ2-3,.
CASSYSPGDYGYTF,TRBV6-6,TRBJ1-2,.
CASTLAASSYEQYF,TRBV6-1,TRBJ2-7,.
CASSQGIGRGTDTQYF,TRBV4-1,TRBJ2-3,.
CASSQLTQDYNSPLHF,TRBV4-1,TRBJ1-6,.
CASSLTRADEQFF,TRBV7-3,TRBJ2-1,.
CAWSDTSFDEQFF,TRBV30,TRBJ2-1,.
CASRDRVHSYERYF,TRBV2,TRBJ2-7,once
CASSFVAGSHEQYF,TRBV7-6,TRBJ2-7,once
CASSLDRGLSQLNEQFF,TRBV5-4,TRBJ2-1,.
CASSQGWQNPGNTIYF,TRBV4-1,TRBJ1-3,.
CASSLALTAYYEQYF,TRBV7-2,TRBJ2-7,.
CASSPSGELFF,TRBV19,TRBJ2-2,.
CASAPPAGQPQHF,TRBV12-5,TRBJ1-5,.
CASSYAQGAHEQYF,TRBV6-5,TRBJ2-7,few
CASTSSGLASYEQFF,TRBV5-1,TRBJ2-1,.
CASSIRGAEGTEAFF,TRBV19,TRBJ1-1,once
CASSLQGQGNTQYF,TRBV27,TRBJ2-3,.
CSVDIQTSRSYNEQFF,TRBV29-1,TRBJ2-1,.
CASSSPSGGKTAKNIQYF,TRBV11-2,TRBJ2-4,.
CASSAPGGQETQYF,TRBV9,TRBJ2-5,once
CASSPGVQATYNEQFF,TRBV19,TRBJ2-1,.
CASSPGTTNTGELFF,TRBV18,TRBJ2-2,.
CASSLGGQMNTEAFF,TRBV5-5,TRBJ1-1,.
CASSGQEGYGYTF,TRBV6-1,TRBJ1-2,.
CASSFGTGTYEQYF,TRBV5-1,TRBJ2-7,few
CASSTRTGGYPSGANVLTF,TRBV5-4,TRBJ2-6,.
CASSDDPGQGAGIQYF,TRBV6-1,TRBJ2-4,.
CASSLGQTSGSTDTQYF,TRBV7-2,TRBJ2-3,once
CASSQGLRNNEQFF,TRBV4-1,TRBJ2-1,few
CASSLLGQGPYNEQFF,TRBV5-1,TRBJ2-1,few